Reported below is one T cell receptor beta chain. The V gene's germline CDR1 is LNHDA and CDR2 SQIVND (reference sequence). This CDR3 comprises 14 residues. V shed 6 bases and J shed 2 bases, with 11 bases lying between them. The sample comes from a study of blood T cell repertoires in COVID-19. The overall study: Sources were T cells, B-cell-depleted T cells, or PBMCs; the material itself was cDNA or gDNA.

Authors' methods: Amplification of reference gene primers provided the estimated nucleated cell counts. The assay was immunoSEQ multiplex PCR, and TCRdb's table has in-frame clones only and misses some. V and J calls and clone size are as listed in that table; D and trimming were resolved from the DNA. In the table there are 150,000 to 200,000 clones, more than 75% of which are singletons. Seattle enrolled patients during active infection and tracked them longitudinally. The TCR originated in a person aged 70 to 85 with COVID-19, enrolled during active disease. The chain joins TRBV19 to TRBJ1-5; D is perhaps TRBD1 (5 bases). The specimen was peripheral blood. The CDR3 DNA is TGTGCCAGTAGACCGGACATGGGCAATCAGCCCCAGCATTTT. It translates to CASRPDMGNQPQHF.